This TCR beta chain is from a study of shared clonotypes between healthy human individuals. Study at large: There were three CD4 naive, three CD4 memory, two CD8 naive and one CD8 memory plates per donor.

Turning to this clone: Its antigen remains unknown.

V shed 4 bases and J 0 bases; nucleotides not matched to a gene: 12. This CDR3 comprises 18 residues. In germline, CDR1 is SGHRS, CDR2 YFSETQ. Every subset's genomic DNA went evenly onto several immunoSEQ plates. In the authors' workflow: Junction-only immunoSEQ sequences carried no quality scores, so filtering differed. This table comes from immunoSEQ multiplex PCR, and its TCRdb copy is limited to in-frame clones, with some not included. V and J calls and clone size are given by that table; D and trimming were obtained from the DNA. The repertoire consists of about 520,000 clones, with about 96% occurring once and the leading ten covering about 0.059%. Study-wide points: Shared clonotypes across all four donors exceeded non-shared ones in generation probability.

The V call is TRBV5-1, the J call TRBJ1-3; TRBD1 matches at 8 bases. Sequenced input: naive CD4+ T cells sorted from blood. Subset noted: CD45RA+ positively selected. This TCR was sampled from a woman aged 25 to 45 in good health. CDR3 amino acids: CASSPDLDRGGSGNTIYF. The CDR3, as DNA: TGCGCCAGCAGCCCAGACCTCGACAGGGGAGGCTCTGGAAACACCATATATTTT.